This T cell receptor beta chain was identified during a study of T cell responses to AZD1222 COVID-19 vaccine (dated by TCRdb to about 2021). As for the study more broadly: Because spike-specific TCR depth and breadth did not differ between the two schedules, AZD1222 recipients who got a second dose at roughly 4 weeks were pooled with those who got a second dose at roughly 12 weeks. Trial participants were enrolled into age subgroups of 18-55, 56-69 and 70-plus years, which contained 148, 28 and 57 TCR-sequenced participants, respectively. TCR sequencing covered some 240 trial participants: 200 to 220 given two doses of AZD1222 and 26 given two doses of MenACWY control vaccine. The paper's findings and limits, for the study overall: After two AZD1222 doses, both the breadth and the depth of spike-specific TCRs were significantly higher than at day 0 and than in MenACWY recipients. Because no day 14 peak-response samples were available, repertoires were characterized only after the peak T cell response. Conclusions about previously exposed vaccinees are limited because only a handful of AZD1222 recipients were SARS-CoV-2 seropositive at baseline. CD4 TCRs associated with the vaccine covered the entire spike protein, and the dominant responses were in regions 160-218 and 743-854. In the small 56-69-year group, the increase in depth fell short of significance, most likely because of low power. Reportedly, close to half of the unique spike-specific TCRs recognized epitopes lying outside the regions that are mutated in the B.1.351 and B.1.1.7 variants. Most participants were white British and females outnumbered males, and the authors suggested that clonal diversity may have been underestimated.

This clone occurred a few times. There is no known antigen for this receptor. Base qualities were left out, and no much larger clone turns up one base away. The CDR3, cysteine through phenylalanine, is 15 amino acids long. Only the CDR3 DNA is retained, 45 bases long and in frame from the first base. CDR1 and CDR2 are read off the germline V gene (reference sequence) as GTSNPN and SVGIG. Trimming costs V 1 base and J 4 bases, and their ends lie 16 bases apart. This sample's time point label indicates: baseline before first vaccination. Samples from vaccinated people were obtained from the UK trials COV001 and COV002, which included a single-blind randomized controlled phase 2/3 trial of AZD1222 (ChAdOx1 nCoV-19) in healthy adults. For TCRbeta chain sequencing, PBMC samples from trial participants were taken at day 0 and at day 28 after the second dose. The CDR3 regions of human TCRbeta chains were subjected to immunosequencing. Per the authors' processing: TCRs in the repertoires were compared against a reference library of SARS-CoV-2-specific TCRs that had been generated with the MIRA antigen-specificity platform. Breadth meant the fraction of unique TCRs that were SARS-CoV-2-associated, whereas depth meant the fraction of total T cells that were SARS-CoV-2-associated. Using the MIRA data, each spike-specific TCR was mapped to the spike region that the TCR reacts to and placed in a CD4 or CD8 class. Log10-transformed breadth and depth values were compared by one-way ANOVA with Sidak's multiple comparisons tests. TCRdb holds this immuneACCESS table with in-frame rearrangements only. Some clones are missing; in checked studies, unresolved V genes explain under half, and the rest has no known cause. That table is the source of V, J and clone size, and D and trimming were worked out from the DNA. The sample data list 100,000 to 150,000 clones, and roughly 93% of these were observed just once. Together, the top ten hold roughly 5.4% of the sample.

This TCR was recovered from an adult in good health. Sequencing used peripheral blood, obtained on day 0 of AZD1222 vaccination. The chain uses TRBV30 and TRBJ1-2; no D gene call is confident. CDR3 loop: CAWSGGISDLYGYTF. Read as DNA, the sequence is TGTGCCTGGAGTGGCGGGATTTCAGACCTCTATGGCTACACCTTC.